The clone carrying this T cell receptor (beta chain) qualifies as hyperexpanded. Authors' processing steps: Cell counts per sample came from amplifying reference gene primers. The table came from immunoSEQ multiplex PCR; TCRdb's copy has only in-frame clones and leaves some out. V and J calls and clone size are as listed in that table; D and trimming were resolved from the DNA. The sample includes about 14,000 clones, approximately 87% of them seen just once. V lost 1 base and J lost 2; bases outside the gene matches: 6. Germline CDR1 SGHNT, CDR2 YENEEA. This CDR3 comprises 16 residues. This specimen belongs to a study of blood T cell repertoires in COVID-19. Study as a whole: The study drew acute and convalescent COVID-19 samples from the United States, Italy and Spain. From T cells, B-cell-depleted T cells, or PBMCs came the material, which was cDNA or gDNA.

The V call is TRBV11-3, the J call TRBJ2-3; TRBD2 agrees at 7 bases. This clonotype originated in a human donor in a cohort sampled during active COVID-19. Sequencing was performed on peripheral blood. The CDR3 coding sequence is TGTGCCAGCAGCTTAGTATCGGGACTATACACAGATACGCAGTATTTT. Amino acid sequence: CASSLVSGLYTDTQYF. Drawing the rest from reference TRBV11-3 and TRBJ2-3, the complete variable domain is EAGVVQSPRYKIIEKKQPVAFWCNPISGHNTLYWYLQNLGQGPELLIRYENEEAVDDSQLPKDRFSAERLKGVDSTLKIQPAELGDSAVYLCASSLVSGLYTDTQYFGPGTRLTVL.